A single sample is the source of the 23 T cell receptor beta chains below, sequenced in a study of T-cell reconstitution after alpha-beta-depleted transplantation in children. It was with unique molecular identifiers that the TCRbeta library was prepared. In TCRdb, the PCR reads were re-called with MiXCR into one record per CDR3 protein. The repertoire holds around 190,000 distinct CDR3 sequences, with approximately 6.3% as singletons. This material consisted of PBMCs, taken before TCRalphabeta/CD19-depleted stem cell transplant. These receptors were obtained from a boy aged 2-15 years with acute lymphoblastic leukemia, due to receive a stem cell transplant.

This clonotype was counted at least ten times. The rearrangement joins TRBV28 to TRBJ2-7; weak D call: TRBD2 (7 bases). The germline gives CDR1 MDHEN, CDR2 SYDVKM. V was clipped by 6 bases and J by 5 bases, with 17 bases between them. There are 14 residues in the CDR3. CDR3 amino acids: CASSRGGSINEQYF. As DNA, the CDR3 is TGTGCCAGCAGCCGCGGGGGCTCGATTAACGAGCAGTACTTC.

This clonotype came up a few times. The chain combines TRBV3-1 with TRBJ2-2, with D maybe TRBD1 (6 bases). CDR1 and CDR2 (germline): LGHDT, YNNKEL (reference sequence). The CDR3 spans 16 residues. Deletions cut 4 bases from V and 3 bases from J, with 15 bases between. The CDR3 here is CASSPRQAGDTGELFF. CDR3 DNA sequence: TGTGCCAGCAGCCCCCGACAGGCAGGGGACACCGGGGAGCTGTTTTTT. Looking up the rest from reference TRBV3-1 and TRBJ2-2 gives the full variable domain: DTAVSQTPKYLVTQMGNDKSIKCEQNLGHDTMYWYKQDSKKFLKIMFSYNNKELIINETVPNRFSPKSPDKAHLNLHINSLELGDSAVYFCASSPRQAGDTGELFFGEGSRLTVL.

This clonotype was counted many times. V is TRBV12-3 or TRBV12-4 and J is TRBJ2-7; 12 nucleotides agree with TRBD1. J gave up 3 bases and V 3 bases, and 9 bases lay outside the gene matches. The CDR3 totals 17 residues. As DNA, the CDR3 is TGTGCCAGCAGTTTTCGCCGGGACAGGGGGCAAGGCTACGAGCAGTACTTC. This codes for CASSFRRDRGQGYEQYF.

This clonotype was detected many times. The chain uses TRBV28 and TRBJ2-3; 8 bases map to TRBD1. The CDR3 length is 16 residues. Per germline, CDR1 MDHEN and CDR2 SYDVKM. With V trimmed by 6 bases and J by 1 base, 9 bases remained unmatched. The CDR3 DNA reads TGTGCCAGCAGCCGCCCCCCGGGACAGGGCACAGATACGCAGTATTTT. Encoded protein: CASSRPPGQGTDTQYF. The whole variable domain, remainder taken from reference TRBV28 and TRBJ2-3, is DVKVTQSSRYLVKRTGEKVFLECVQDMDHENMFWYRQDPGLGLRLIYFSYDVKMKEKGDIPEGYSVSREKKERFSLILESASTNQTSMYLCASSRPPGQGTDTQYFGPGTRLTVL.

The gene calls are TRBV6-1 and TRBJ1-5; 7 positions match TRBD1. The V gene end was trimmed by 5 bases and the J gene end by 6 bases; junction bases not matched to a gene: 7. Germline V gives CDR1 MNHNS, CDR2 SASEGT. CDR3 length: 14 amino acids. The CDR3 DNA is TGTGCCAGCAGTCCCAGACAGGGTAGTCAGCCCCAGCATTTT. As protein: CASSPRQGSQPQHF.

The V call is TRBV7-2, the J call TRBJ1-3, with 8 bases that match TRBD1. Germline V gives CDR1 SGHTA, CDR2 FQGNSA. The CDR3 covers 16 residues. The junction had 7 bases not matched to a gene; V was cut back by 4 bases and J by 2 bases. The CDR3 protein is CASSYWDRNPGNTIYF. CDR3 coding DNA: TGTGCCAGCAGCTACTGGGACAGGAATCCTGGAAACACCATATATTTT.

This clonotype was seen many times. The chain employs TRBV11-2 and TRBJ2-7; 8 bases align to TRBD1. CDR1 SGHAT and CDR2 FQNNGV come from the germline V gene. V dropped 3 bases and J dropped 3; count of bases not matched to a gene: 7. CDR3 length: 15 amino acids. DNA of the CDR3: TGTGCCAGCAGCTTTGGACAGGGAAATCTCTACGAGCAGTACTTC. Residues: CASSFGQGNLYEQYF. Based on the CDR3 plus reference TRBV11-2 and TRBJ2-7, the full variable domain is EAGVAQSPRYKIIEKRQSVAFWCNPISGHATLYWYQQILGQGPKLLIQFQNNGVVDDSQLPKDRFSAERLKGVDSTLKIQPAKLEDSAVYLCASSFGQGNLYEQYFGPGTRLTVT.

This clonotype has a handful of counts. The chain carries TRBV2 and TRBJ1-2; TRBD1 is a possible D gene (5 bases). CDR1 SNHLY and CDR2 FYNNEI come from the germline V gene. The CDR3 sequence is 13 residues long. V dropped 8 bases and J dropped 8 bases, with 18 bases sitting between them. The CDR3, as DNA: TGTGCCAGCGAAGTCAGGGCATTCACCGGCTACACCTTC. Its protein is CASEVRAFTGYTF.

This clonotype came up once. V gene TRBV4-2 combines with J gene TRBJ2-7; D unresolved. V was cut by 0 bases and J by 3 bases, with 9 bases left in between. Per the germline V gene, CDR1 is LGHNA and CDR2 is YNFKEQ. The CDR3 totals 14 residues. The CDR3 is CASSQEISGYEQYF. DNA for the CDR3: TGTGCCAGCAGCCAAGAAATTTCAGGCTACGAGCAGTACTTC.

This clonotype came up a few times. The chain combines TRBV7-9 with TRBJ2-7; D assignment may be TRBD1 or TRBD2 (6 bases each). Deletions cut 2 bases from V and 3 bases from J, with 14 bases between. Germline CDR1 is SEHNR and CDR2 is FQNEAQ (reference sequence). This CDR3 has 15 residues. CDR3 sequence reads: CASSLLSGAGYEQYF. In DNA form, the CDR3 reads TGTGCCAGCAGCTTATTATCGGGGGCCGGCTACGAGCAGTACTTC.

This clonotype was seen only a few times. This chain connects TRBV27 to TRBJ1-5, with 7 bases aligning to TRBD1. Trimming took 6 bases from V and 2 from J; bases not matched to a gene: 4. The CDR3 totals 14 residues. Germline V gives CDR1 MNHEY, CDR2 SMNVEV (reference sequence). The CDR3 region has the DNA TGTGCCAGCAGAATCAGGGGGGGCAATCAGCCCCAGCATTTT. Its translation is CASRIRGGNQPQHF.

This clonotype was detected many times. The genes are TRBV20-1 and TRBJ2-6; 8 positions agree with TRBD2. The CDR3 length is 17 residues. V shed 3 bases, J shed 3 bases, and the junction held 10 bases outside the gene matches. Germline loops: CDR1 DFQATT, CDR2 SNEGSKA (reference sequence). The CDR3, as DNA: TGCAGTGCTAGTCAAGCGGGAGCTTTAGGTGGGGCCAACGTCCTGACTTTC. Protein product: CSASQAGALGGANVLTF.

V and J are TRBV28 and TRBJ2-1; D is undetermined. CDR3 length: 13 residues. V lost 4 bases and J 9 bases, leaving 13 bases between the germline ends. CDR1 MDHEN and CDR2 SYDVKM come from the germline V gene. CDR3 sequence: CASSSPPLGEQFF. CDR3 DNA: TGTGCCAGCAGTTCGCCGCCCCTGGGTGAGCAGTTCTTC.

This clonotype has at least ten counts. The chain is built from TRBV7-9 and TRBJ1-3, with TRBD1 matching 8 bases. The CDR3 sequence is 14 residues long. CDR1 and CDR2 (germline): SEHNR, FQNEAQ (reference sequence). Trimming cost V 5 bases and J 4 bases; bases outside gene matches: 4. CDR3 sequence (DNA): TGTGCCAGCAGCCTGACAGGGGCAGGAAACACCATATATTTT. Its protein is CASSLTGAGNTIYF.

This clonotype was counted ten times or more. The chain carries TRBV5-1 and TRBJ1-1; the D is unclear. The CDR3 is 14 residues long. V dropped 2 bases and J dropped 0 bases, with 8 bases sitting between them. The germline CDR1 and CDR2 sequences are SGHRS and YFSETQ. CDR3 DNA: TGCGCCAGCAGCTTACGTGGTGTGAACACTGAAGCTTTCTTT. Translated, it gives CASSLRGVNTEAFF.

This clonotype came up many times. The chain is built from TRBV7-8 and TRBJ2-1; 7 bases are shared with TRBD1. The CDR3 has 16 residues. Germline assignment: CDR1 SGHVS and CDR2 FQNEAQ. Unmatched junction bases numbered 14, after V lost 4 bases and J lost 8 bases. CDR3 coding DNA: TGTGCCAGCAGCTGGCCACAGGGGCAGGTTGGCGATGAGCAGTTCTTC. Translating it yields CASSWPQGQVGDEQFF.

This clonotype occurred many times. This chain connects TRBV5-1 to TRBJ2-7; tentatively, D is TRBD1 or TRBD2 (5 bases each). V was trimmed by 0 bases and J by 5 bases, leaving 15 bases between them. Germline loops: CDR1 SGHRS, CDR2 YFSETQ. This CDR3 comprises 15 residues. The CDR3 loop reads CASSLGVGATDEQYF. The CDR3 region has the DNA TGCGCCAGCAGCTTGGGGGTCGGGGCCACAGACGAGCAGTACTTC.

The chain has TRBV7-6 and TRBJ2-2; D not certain. With 5 bases removed from V and 1 base from J, the gap between germline ends came to 14 bases. This CDR3 is built from 16 residues. Germline CDR1 is SGHVS and CDR2 is FNYEAQ. Here the CDR3 DNA reads TGTGCCAGCAGCCCCCTCAGCAGAGAGAACACCGGGGAGCTGTTTTTT. Translating gives CASSPLSRENTGELFF.

This clonotype was counted only a few times. The V and J genes are TRBV20-1 and TRBJ2-2; the D gene is possibly TRBD1 (6 bases). This CDR3 is built from 14 residues. The V end was cut by 4 bases, the J end by 6 bases, with 15 bases between. Per the germline V gene, CDR1 is DFQATT and CDR2 is SNEGSKA (reference sequence). The CDR3 loop is CSAKGGVRAGELFF. The CDR3 DNA sequence: TGCAGTGCTAAAGGGGGAGTGAGGGCCGGGGAGCTGTTTTTT.

The J gene is TRBJ1-1, the V gene TRBV6-2 or TRBV6-3; 7 bases match TRBD1. Trimming took 2 bases from V and 5 from J; bases not matched to a gene: 5. Germline values: CDR1 MNHEY, CDR2 SVGEGT. This CDR3 has 14 amino acids. In DNA form, the CDR3 reads TGTGCCAGCAGTTACAAGGGGGCGAAGACTGAAGCTTTCTTT. It encodes CASSYKGAKTEAFF.

The chain recombines TRBV9 with TRBJ1-4, with D unclear. Germline lookup yields CDR1 SGDLS and CDR2 YYNGEE. V was shortened by 4 bases and J by 8 bases, with 24 bases between the two germline ends. The CDR3 runs to 17 residues. The CDR3 is CASSPLPGSRRREKLFF. CDR3 bases: TGTGCCAGCAGCCCCCTCCCCGGGTCACGTCGGAGGGAAAAACTGTTTTTT.

J is TRBJ1-2 and V is TRBV5-5; perhaps TRBD1 as D (6 bases). Germline V CDR1 and CDR2: SGHKS, YYEKEE (reference sequence). Trimming pared 4 bases from V and 3 bases from J, leaving 16 bases between. This CDR3 has 15 amino acids. The CDR3 DNA follows: TGTGCCAGCAGCCGCTTGAGAGACAGGTACTATGGCTACACCTTC. It yields the protein CASSRLRDRYYGYTF. The variable domain in full, completed from reference TRBV5-5 and TRBJ1-2, reads DAGVTQSPTHLIKTRGQQVTLRCSPISGHKSVSWYQQVLGQGPQFIFQYYEKEERGRGNFPDRFSARQFPNYSSELNVNALLLGDSALYLCASSRLRDRYYGYTFGSGTRLTVV.

The chain combines TRBV20-1 with TRBJ2-1, with D perhaps TRBD1 (6 bases). The V gene's germline CDR1 is DFQATT and CDR2 SNEGSKA (reference sequence). CDR3 size: 15 residues. V lost 0 bases, J lost 1 base, and 10 bases lay in between. For the CDR3, the DNA is TGCAGTGCTAGAGATAAAGGACAGTCCTACAATGAGCAGTTCTTC. As protein: CSARDKGQSYNEQFF.